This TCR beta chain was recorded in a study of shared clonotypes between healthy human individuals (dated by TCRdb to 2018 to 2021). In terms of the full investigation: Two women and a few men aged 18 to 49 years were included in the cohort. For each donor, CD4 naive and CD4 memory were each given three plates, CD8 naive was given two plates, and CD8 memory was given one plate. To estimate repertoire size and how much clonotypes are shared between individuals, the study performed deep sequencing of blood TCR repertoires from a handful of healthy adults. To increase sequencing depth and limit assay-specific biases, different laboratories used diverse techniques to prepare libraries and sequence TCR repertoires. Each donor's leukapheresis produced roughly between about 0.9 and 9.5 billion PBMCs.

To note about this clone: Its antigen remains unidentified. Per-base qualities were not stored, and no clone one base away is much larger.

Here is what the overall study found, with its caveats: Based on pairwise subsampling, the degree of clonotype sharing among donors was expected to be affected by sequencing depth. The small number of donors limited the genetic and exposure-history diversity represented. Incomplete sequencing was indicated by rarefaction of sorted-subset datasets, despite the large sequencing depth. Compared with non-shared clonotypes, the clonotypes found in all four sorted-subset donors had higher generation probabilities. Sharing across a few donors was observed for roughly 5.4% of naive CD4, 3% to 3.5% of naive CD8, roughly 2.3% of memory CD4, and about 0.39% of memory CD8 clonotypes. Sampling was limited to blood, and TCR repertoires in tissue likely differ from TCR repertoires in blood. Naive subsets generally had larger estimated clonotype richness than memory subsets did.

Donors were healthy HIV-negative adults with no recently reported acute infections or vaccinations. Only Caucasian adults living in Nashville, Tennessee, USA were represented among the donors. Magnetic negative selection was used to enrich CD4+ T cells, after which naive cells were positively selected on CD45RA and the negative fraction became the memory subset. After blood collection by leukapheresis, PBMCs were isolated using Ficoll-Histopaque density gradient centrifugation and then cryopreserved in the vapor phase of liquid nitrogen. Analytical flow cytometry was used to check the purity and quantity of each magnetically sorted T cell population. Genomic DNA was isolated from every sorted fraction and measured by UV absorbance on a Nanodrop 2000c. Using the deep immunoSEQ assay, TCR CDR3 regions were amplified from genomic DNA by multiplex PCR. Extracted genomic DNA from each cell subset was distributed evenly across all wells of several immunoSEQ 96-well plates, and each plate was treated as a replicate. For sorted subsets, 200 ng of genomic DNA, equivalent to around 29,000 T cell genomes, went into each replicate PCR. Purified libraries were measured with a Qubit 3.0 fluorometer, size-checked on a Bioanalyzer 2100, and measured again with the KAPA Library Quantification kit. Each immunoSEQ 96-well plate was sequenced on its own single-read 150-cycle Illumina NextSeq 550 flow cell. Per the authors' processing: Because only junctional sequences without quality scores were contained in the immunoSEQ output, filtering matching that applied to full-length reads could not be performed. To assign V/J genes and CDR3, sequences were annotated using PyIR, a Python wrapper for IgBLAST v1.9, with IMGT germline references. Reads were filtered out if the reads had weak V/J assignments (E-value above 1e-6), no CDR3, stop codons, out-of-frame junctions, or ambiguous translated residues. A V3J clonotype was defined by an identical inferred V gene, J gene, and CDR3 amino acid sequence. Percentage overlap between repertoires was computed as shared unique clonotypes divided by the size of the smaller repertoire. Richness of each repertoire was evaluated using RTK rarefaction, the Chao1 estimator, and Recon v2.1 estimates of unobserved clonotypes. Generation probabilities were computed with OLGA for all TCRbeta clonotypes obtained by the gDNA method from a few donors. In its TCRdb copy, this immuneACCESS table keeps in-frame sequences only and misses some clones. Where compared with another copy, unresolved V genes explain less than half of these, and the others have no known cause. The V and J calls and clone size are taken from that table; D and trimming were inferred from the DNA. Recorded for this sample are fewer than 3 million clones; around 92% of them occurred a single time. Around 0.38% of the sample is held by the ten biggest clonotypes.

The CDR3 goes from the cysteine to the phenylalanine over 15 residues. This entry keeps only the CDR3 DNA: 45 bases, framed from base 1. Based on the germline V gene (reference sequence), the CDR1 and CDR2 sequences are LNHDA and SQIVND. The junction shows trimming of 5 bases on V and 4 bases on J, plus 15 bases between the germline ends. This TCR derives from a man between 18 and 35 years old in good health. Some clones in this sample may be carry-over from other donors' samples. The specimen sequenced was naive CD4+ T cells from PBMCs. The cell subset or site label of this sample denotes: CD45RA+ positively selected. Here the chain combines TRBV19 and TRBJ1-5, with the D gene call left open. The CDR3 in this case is CASSSHDGQNQPQHF. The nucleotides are TGTGCCAGTAGTTCTCATGACGGGCAAAATCAGCCCCAGCATTTT. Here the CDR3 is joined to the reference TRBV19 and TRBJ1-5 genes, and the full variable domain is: DGGITQSPKYLFRKEGQNVTLSCEQNLNHDAMYWYRQDPGQGLRLIYYSQIVNDFQKGDIAEGYSVSREKKESFPLTVTSAQKNPTAFYLCASSSHDGQNQPQHFGDGTRLSIL.